The entry that follows covers one TCR beta chain sequence. Some clones are missing from TCRdb's copy, which holds only in-frame ones; the method was immunoSEQ multiplex PCR. The table records 1,400,000 or so clones, approximately 98.5% of them present only once. These data come from a study of shared clonotypes between healthy human individuals. The sequenced sample consisted of naive CD4+ T cells sorted from blood. Subset in this sample: CD45RA+ positively selected. This receptor was obtained from a man aged 25-45 years in good health.

The CDR3: CASGLGWPPSYEQYF. CDR3 DNA sequence: TGTGCTAGTGGTTTGGGGTGGCCACCCTCCTACGAGCAGTACTTC. The chain couples TRBV12-5 to TRBJ2-7; D ambiguous. Germline V gene data show CDR1 as LGHNT and CDR2 as FRNRAP. The V end lost 1 base, the J end lost 0 bases, and 10 bases lay between the germline ends. This CDR3 contains 15 residues.